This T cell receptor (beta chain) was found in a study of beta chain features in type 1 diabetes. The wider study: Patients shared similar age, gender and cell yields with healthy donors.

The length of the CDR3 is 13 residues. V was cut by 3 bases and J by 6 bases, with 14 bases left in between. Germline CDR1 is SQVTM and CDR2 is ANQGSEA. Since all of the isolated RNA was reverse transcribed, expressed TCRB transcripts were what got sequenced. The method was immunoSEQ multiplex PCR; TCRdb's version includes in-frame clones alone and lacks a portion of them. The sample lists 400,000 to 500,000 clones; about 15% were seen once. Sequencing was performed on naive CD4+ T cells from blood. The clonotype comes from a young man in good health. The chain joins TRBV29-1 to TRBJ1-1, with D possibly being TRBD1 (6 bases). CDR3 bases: TGCAGCGTTGACAGGGGTGGAGGAGCTGAAGCTTTCTTT. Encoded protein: CSVDRGGGAEAFF.